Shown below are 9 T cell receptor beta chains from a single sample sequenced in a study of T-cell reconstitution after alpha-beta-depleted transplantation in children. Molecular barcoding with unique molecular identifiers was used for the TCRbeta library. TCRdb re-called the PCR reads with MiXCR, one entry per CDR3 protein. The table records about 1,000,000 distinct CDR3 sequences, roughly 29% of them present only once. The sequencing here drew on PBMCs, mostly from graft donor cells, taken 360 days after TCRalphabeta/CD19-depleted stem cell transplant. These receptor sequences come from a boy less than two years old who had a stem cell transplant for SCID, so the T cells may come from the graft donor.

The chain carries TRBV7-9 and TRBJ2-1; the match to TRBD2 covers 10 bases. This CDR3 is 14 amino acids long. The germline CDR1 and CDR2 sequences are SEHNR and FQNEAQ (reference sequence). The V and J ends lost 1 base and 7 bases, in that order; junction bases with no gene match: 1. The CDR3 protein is CASSLEAGGNEQFF. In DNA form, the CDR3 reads TGTGCCAGCAGCTTAGAAGCGGGGGGGAATGAGCAGTTCTTC. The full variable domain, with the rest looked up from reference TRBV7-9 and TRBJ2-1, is DTGVSQNPRHKITKRGQNVTFRCDPISEHNRLYWYRQTLGQGPEFLTYFQNEAQLEKSRLLSDRFSAERPKGSFSTLEIQRTEQGDSAMYLCASSLEAGGNEQFFGPGTRLTVL.

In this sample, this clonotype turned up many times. The CDR3 is CASSQGTSYEQYF. CDR3 DNA: TGTGCCAGCAGTCAGGGTACCTCCTACGAGCAGTACTTC. The genes are TRBV6-1 and TRBJ2-7; a weak D match, TRBD1 (5 bases). V was shortened by 5 bases and J by 0 bases, with 8 bases between the two germline ends. The germline V gene encodes CDR1 MNHNS and CDR2 SASEGT. The CDR3 is 13 amino acids.

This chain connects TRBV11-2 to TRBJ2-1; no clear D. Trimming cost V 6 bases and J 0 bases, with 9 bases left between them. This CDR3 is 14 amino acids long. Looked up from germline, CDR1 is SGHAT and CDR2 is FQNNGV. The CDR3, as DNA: TGTGCCAGCAGGAAGTTCAGCTCCTACAATGAGCAGTTCTTC. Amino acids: CASRKFSSYNEQFF.

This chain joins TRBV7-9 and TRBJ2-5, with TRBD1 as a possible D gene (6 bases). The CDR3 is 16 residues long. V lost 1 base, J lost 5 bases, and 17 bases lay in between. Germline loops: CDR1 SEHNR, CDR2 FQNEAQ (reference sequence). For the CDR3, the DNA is TGTGCCAGCAGCTTAGAGGATACAGGGTATCTGGAGACCCAGTACTTC. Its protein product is CASSLEDTGYLETQYF.

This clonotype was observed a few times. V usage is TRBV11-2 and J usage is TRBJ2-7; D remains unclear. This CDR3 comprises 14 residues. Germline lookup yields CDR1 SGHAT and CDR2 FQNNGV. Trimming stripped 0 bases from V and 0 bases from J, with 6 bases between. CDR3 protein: CASSLDRTSYEQYF. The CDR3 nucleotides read TGTGCCAGCAGCTTAGACCGGACCTCCTACGAGCAGTACTTC. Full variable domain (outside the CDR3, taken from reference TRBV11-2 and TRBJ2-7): EAGVAQSPRYKIIEKRQSVAFWCNPISGHATLYWYQQILGQGPKLLIQFQNNGVVDDSQLPKDRFSAERLKGVDSTLKIQPAKLEDSAVYLCASSLDRTSYEQYFGPGTRLTVT.

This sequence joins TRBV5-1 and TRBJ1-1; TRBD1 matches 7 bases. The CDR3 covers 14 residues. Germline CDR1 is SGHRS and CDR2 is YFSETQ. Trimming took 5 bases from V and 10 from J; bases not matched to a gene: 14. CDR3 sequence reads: CASSPGQAGGSAFF. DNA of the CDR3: TGCGCCAGCAGTCCCGGACAGGCAGGAGGGTCAGCTTTCTTT.

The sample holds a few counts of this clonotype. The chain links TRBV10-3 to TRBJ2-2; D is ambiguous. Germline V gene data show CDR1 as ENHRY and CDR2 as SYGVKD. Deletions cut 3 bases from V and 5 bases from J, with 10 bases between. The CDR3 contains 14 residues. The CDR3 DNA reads TGTGCCATCAGTGATAGGCAGCGAACCGGGGAGCTGTTTTTT. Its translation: CAISDRQRTGELFF.

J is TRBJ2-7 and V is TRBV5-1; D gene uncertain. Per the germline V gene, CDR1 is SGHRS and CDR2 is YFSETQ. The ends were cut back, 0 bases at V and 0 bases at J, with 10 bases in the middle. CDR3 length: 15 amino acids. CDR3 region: CASSLVALSSYEQYF. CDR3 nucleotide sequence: TGCGCCAGCAGCTTGGTGGCCTTAAGCTCCTACGAGCAGTACTTC.

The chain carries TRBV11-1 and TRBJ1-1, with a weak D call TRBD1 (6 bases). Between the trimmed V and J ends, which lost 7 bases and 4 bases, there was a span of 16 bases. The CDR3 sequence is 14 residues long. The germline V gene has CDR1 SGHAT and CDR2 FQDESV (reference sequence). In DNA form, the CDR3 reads TGTGCCAGCATCAAGGTCAGGGGTGGCACTGAAGCTTTCTTT. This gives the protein CASIKVRGGTEAFF.